The clone carrying this TCR beta chain showed up many times. Its matching antigen is unknown. These data are taken from a study of T-cell reconstitution after alpha-beta-depleted transplantation in children. Preparation of the TCRbeta library involved a method that used unique molecular identifiers. TCRdb re-derived calls from the PCR reads in MiXCR, one entry per CDR3 protein. This sample has hundreds of thousands of distinct CDR3 sequences, with over 9% found just once. Study outcomes and limitations: A year had passed since transplant, and T-cell counts and diversity by then came mostly from newly produced T cells. The study reportedly traced alpha-beta T cells about two months after transplant to several hundred expanded graft clones.

Germline V gives CDR1 SQVTM, CDR2 ANQGSEA. This CDR3 has 10 residues. The sample here was PBMCs, taken before TCRalphabeta/CD19-depleted stem cell transplant. The V and J genes are TRBV29-1 and TRBJ2-3, with D uncertain. This sequence was found in a boy less than two years old with acute myeloid leukemia, due to receive a stem cell transplant. The CDR3 sequence: CSASTDTQYF. CDR3 DNA sequence: TGCAGTGCTAGCACAGATACGCAGTATTTT.